This T cell receptor (beta chain) was observed in a study of T cell clones after liver transplantation. About the research overall: Three of the eight recipients were HCV-positive; the rest had non-autoimmune, non-viral transplant indications. Until 12-24 months post-transplant, subjects got standard immunosuppression and no induction. Findings and limits, study-wide: Low donor cell numbers restricted donor-reactive repertoire measurement in two subjects.

Repertoires were generated with immunoSEQ multiplex PCR, while TCRdb's copy carries only in-frame clones and drops some. The repertoire consists of around 110,000 clones, with 75% to 95% occurring once and the leading ten covering roughly 0.8%. CDR3 length: 13 amino acids. Per germline, CDR1 SGHTA and CDR2 FQGNSA. With 3 bases removed from V and 6 bases from J, the gap between germline ends came to 8 bases. Remarks on this clone: Its antigen is still unknown.

Thawed unstimulated PBMCs were FACS-sorted by CD3, CD4 and CD8 into two populations. The gene calls are TRBV7-2 and TRBJ2-2; D remains ambiguous. Sequences were derived from CD4+ T cells from blood, sampled 12 months after liver transplant. The receptor was isolated from a human patient who received a liver transplant. Some T cells may be provided by the graft donor. The CDR3 nucleotides are TGTGCCAGCAGCTTCCAGTACGCCGGGGAGCTGTTTTTT. Translation: CASSFQYAGELFF.